These T cell receptor beta chains were read from a single sample in a study of T cell changes during pregnancy in multiple sclerosis. The assay was immunoSEQ multiplex PCR, and TCRdb's table has in-frame clones only and misses some. Of approximately 100,000 clones in the sample, roughly nine tenths were seen once. The specimen comprised peripheral blood, sampled after pregnancy. The receptors were sampled from a female donor in good health, enrolled as a control in a pregnancy study. CDR3s include the opening cysteine and the closing phenylalanine or tryptophan. A D gene is named only where the DNA matches it firmly. Some rows mark clone size as missing; the rest say once, few, many or name a class of expanded clone.

NA TRBJ2-1 15 TRBV6-5 NA TGTGCCAGCAGTTACCAAGGGGGGAGGGACAATGAGCAGTTCTTC CASSYQGGRDNEQFF
NA TRBJ1-2 17 TRBV25-1 NA TGTGCCAGCAGTGACCCCAAAATCGACGGGATTTACTATGGCTACACCTTC CASSDPKIDGIYYGYTF
NA TRBJ2-7 13 TRBV28 TRBD2 TGTGCCCCCCGGGCGGGAGATGCCTACGAGCAGTACTTC CAPRAGDAYEQYF
once TRBJ1-2 15 TRBV27 NA TGTGCCAGCAGGGGTGTTGGGGGCGGGAACTATGGCTACACCTTC CASRGVGGGNYGYTF
NA TRBJ2-7 14 TRBV5-4 NA TGTGCCAGCAGACGTACTCCGGGGGACCGCGAGCAGTACTTC CASRRTPGDREQYF
NA TRBJ2-2 16 TRBV7-9 NA TGTGCCAGCAGCTTAGCGTCGGGTCAGAACACCGGGGAGCTGTTTTTT CASSLASGQNTGELFF
NA TRBJ2-5 13 TRBV28 NA TGTGCCAGCAGGTGGACTCCCCAAGAGACCCAGTACTTC CASRWTPQETQYF
once TRBJ2-7 18 TRBV7-8 TRBD2 TGTGCCAGCAGCTTCCCCCGTGGTGGCGGGAGGGCCTCCCCCGAGCAGTACTTC CASSFPRGGGRASPEQYF
NA TRBJ1-6 12 TRBV27 NA TGTGCCAGCACCGGGTATAATTCACCCCTCCACTTT CASTGYNSPLHF
NA TRBJ2-7 13 TRBV11-2 NA TGTGCCAGCAGCCGCCCTAGTTCCTACGAGCAGTACTTC CASSRPSSYEQYF
NA TRBJ1-5 14 TRBV18 TRBD1 TGTGCCAGCTCGCGGACAGGGATTGGGGTGCCCCAGCATTTT CASSRTGIGVPQHF
NA TRBJ2-5 15 TRBV6-1 TRBD1 TGTGCCAGCAGTTCTGGACAGGTAGAGGGTGAGACCCAGTACTTC CASSSGQVEGETQYF
few TRBJ2-3 16 TRBV2 TRBD2 TGTGCCAGCAGTGGAGGGGCTAGCGGGGCCACAGATACGCAGTATTTT CASSGGASGATDTQYF
NA TRBJ2-7 16 TRBV7-9 TRBD1 TGTGCCAGCAGCCTACTTACGCCGACAGGGGGCTCCGAGCAGTACTTC CASSLLTPTGGSEQYF
NA TRBJ1-1 14 TRBV9 NA TGTGCCAGCAGCCTAGGGGGGGTCGGCACTGAAGCTTTCTTT CASSLGGVGTEAFF
NA TRBJ2-7 15 TRBV2 TRBD1 TGTGCCAGCAGTGATCCCGGGGACAGCTCCTACGAGCAGTACTTC CASSDPGDSSYEQYF
NA TRBJ2-7 13 TRBV18 TRBD1 TGTGCCAGCTCACCGGACAGGGCCCGGGAGCAGTACTTC CASSPDRAREQYF
NA TRBJ2-7 17 TRBV27 TRBD1 TGTGCCAGCAAGGGGACAGGACGAGGTCCTCGTTCGGGGGAGCAGTACTTC CASKGTGRGPRSGEQYF
NA TRBJ1-2 15 TRBV9 NA TGTGCCAGCAGCACTCAAGGGAGGGGAGGCTATGGCTACACCTTC CASSTQGRGGYGYTF
NA TRBJ1-2 13 TRBV2 NA TGTGCCAGCACACCAACCCCCTTAGATGGCTACACCTTC CASTPTPLDGYTF
NA TRBJ2-7 14 TRBV6-5 NA TGTGCCAGCAGTTTCGGCAGCGGAACCTACGAGCAGTACTTC CASSFGSGTYEQYF
NA TRBJ2-3 16 TRBV18 NA TGTGCCAGCTCACCGCTAGCCCCGGGGGTTCAAGATACGCAGTATTTT CASSPLAPGVQDTQYF
once TRBJ2-1 18 TRBV9 TRBD2 TGTGCCAGCAGCGTTTCGACTAGCGGGAGGGCCAGGTACAATGAGCAGTTCTTC CASSVSTSGRARYNEQFF
NA TRBJ1-2 12 TRBV29-1 TRBD1 TGCAGCGCGACAGGGGGCGCGGGAGGCTACACCTTC CSATGGAGGYTF